This entry lists 5 T cell receptor beta chains sequenced from one sample in a study of cytomegalovirus exposure and HLA in healthy donors. 60 Vbeta and 13 Jbeta primers were used in PCR. Only in-frame clones appear in the TCRdb table, and some are missing; sequencing was by immunoSEQ multiplex PCR. The profile shows about 140,000 clones, 60% to 85% of them singletons. What was sequenced was PBMCs. The receptors here all came from a man between 40 and 49 years old in good health and CMV-seronegative.

The CDR3 region is CASSHTRGTLGRETQYF. CDR3 nucleotides: TGCGCCAGCAGCCACACGAGGGGGACATTGGGGAGAGAGACCCAGTACTTC. J is TRBJ2-5 and V is TRBV4-3, with D possibly matching TRBD1 (6 bases). CDR1 LGHNA and CDR2 YSLEER come from the germline V gene. The CDR3 has 17 residues. V shed 3 bases and J shed 4 bases, with 21 bases lying between them.

This chain links TRBV5-5 with TRBJ2-5; 9 nucleotides match TRBD1. V lost 4 bases, J lost 5 bases, and 12 bases stayed unmatched. The CDR3 has 16 amino acids. Germline V gene data show CDR1 as SGHKS and CDR2 as YYEKEE (reference sequence). The CDR3 sequence is CASSPFPQGAGETQYF. Written as DNA, the CDR3 is TGTGCCAGCAGCCCCTTCCCACAGGGGGCGGGTGAGACCCAGTACTTC.

This rearrangement joins TRBV6-5 to TRBJ2-3; D may be TRBD1 (5 bases). The germline V and J ends were trimmed by 8 bases and 1 base, with 10 bases remaining between them. CDR1 and CDR2 (germline): MNHEY, SVGAGI. The CDR3 is 13 amino acids. The CDR3 DNA is TGTGCCAGCTCTAAACAGGGCACAGATACGCAGTATTTT. It encodes CASSKQGTDTQYF.

The chain links TRBV4-1 to TRBJ2-5; 7 bases line up with TRBD1. This CDR3 comprises 17 residues. The junction had 11 bases not matched to a gene; V was cut back by 0 bases and J by 4 bases. Germline CDR1 reads MGHRA; CDR2 reads YSYEKL. Here the CDR3 DNA reads TGCGCCAGCAGCCAAGAAGTGGGGCAGAACAGGGGAGAGACCCAGTACTTC. It specifies CASSQEVGQNRGETQYF.

The chain combines TRBV28 with TRBJ2-2; 8 bases are shared with TRBD2. The V gene's germline CDR1 is MDHEN and CDR2 SYDVKM. After removal of 0 bases from V and 8 bases from J, the junction contained 20 bases not matched to a gene. The CDR3 has 20 amino acids. This CDR3 reads CASSLWPPDVTVGGGGELFF. The CDR3 nucleotides are TGTGCCAGCAGTTTATGGCCCCCAGATGTGACAGTCGGGGGGGGAGGGGAGCTGTTTTTT.